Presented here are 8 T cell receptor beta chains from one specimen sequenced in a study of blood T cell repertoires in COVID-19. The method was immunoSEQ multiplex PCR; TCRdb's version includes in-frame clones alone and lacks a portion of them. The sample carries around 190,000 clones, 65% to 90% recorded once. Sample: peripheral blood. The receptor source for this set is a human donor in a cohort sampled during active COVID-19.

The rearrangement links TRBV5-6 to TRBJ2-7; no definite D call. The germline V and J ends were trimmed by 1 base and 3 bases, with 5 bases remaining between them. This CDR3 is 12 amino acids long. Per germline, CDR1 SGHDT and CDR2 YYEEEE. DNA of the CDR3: TGTGCCAGCAGCTTGACAGACTACGAGCAGTACTTC. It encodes CASSLTDYEQYF.

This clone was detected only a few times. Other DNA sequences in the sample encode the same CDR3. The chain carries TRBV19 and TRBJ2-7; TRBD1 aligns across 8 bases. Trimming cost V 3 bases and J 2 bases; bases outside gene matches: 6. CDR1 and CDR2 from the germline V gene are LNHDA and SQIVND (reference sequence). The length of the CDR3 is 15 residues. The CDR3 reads CASSIGQGLTYEQYF. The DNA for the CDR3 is TGTGCCAGTAGTATCGGACAGGGCTTAACCTACGAGCAGTACTTC. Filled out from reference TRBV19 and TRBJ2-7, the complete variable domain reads DGGITQSPKYLFRKEGQNVTLSCEQNLNHDAMYWYRQDPGQGLRLIYYSQIVNDFQKGDIAEGYSVSREKKESFPLTVTSAQKNPTAFYLCASSIGQGLTYEQYFGPGTRLTVT.

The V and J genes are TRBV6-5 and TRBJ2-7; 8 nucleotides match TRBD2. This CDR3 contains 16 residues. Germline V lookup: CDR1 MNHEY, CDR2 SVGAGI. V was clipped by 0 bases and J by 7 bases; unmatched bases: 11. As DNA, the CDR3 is TGTGCCAGCAGTTACTCGAGGGTGCTAGCGGGTGGTGAGCAGTACTTC. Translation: CASSYSRVLAGGEQYF.

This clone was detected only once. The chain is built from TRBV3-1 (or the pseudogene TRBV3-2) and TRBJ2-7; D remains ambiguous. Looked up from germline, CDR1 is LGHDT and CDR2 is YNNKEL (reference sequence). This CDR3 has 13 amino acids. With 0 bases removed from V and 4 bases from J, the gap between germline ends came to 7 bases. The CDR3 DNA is TGTGCCAGCAGCCAAGACTGGGCTTACGAGCAGTACTTC. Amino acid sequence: CASSQDWAYEQYF.

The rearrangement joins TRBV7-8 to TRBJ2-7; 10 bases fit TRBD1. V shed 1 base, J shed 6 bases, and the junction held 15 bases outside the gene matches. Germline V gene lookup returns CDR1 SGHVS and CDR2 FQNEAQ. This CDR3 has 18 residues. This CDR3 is CASSLDLPGGTGAGEQYF. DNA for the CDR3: TGTGCCAGCAGCTTAGATCTCCCGGGGGGGACAGGGGCGGGCGAGCAGTACTTC.

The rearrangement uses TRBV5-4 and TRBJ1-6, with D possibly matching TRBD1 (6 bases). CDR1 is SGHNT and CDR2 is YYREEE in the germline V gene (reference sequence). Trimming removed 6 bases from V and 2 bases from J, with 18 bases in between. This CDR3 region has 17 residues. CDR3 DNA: TGTGCCAGCACAACAGAGGGGGTAGGGACCTATAATTCACCCCTCCACTTT. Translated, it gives CASTTEGVGTYNSPLHF.

CDR3 sequence reads: CASSLGVSSSYEQYF. The CDR3 region has the DNA TGCGCCAGCAGCCTAGGGGTCTCGAGCTCCTACGAGCAGTACTTC. This chain links TRBV5-1 with TRBJ2-7, with a tentative D call TRBD1 (5 bases). Germline V CDR1 and CDR2: SGHRS, YFSETQ. The CDR3 consists of 15 residues. With 4 bases removed from V and 0 bases from J, the gap between germline ends came to 14 bases.

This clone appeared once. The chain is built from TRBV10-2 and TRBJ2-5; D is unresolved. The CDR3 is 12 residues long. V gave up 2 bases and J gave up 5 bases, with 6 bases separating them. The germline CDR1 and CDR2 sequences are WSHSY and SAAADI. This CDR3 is CASSEKRETQYF. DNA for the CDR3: TGCGCCAGCAGTGAGAAGAGGGAGACCCAGTACTTC.